This is a list of T cell receptor beta chains from one sample in a study of blood T cell repertoires in COVID-19. Produced via immunoSEQ multiplex PCR; TCRdb's table is partial and in-frame only. The data contain roughly 480,000 clones, roughly 87% of them seen just once; the ten biggest clones take up around 0.9%. Sequenced input: peripheral blood. Source of these receptors: a man between 18 and 35 years old with COVID-19, enrolled during active disease. The CDR3 runs from the conserved cysteine through the conserved F or W. The D gene is left open where the match is weak. Expanded clones are given a class, and other clones once, few, many or no size at all.

cdr3_nt cdr3_aa d_call cdr3_length j_call v_call clone_size
TGTGCCATCAGTGAGCCCTATAGGACTTCTGTGGGTGGCTACACCTTC CAISEPYRTSVGGYTF . 16 TRBJ1-2 TRBV10-3 .
TGTGCCAGCAGCCCAGTGGACTACCGGTCCAATGAGCAGTTCTTC CASSPVDYRSNEQFF . 15 TRBJ2-1 TRBV7-9 .
TGTGCCAGCAGCCGGGGCGGGACTTCGAGGGCGCGAGGGAACGAGCAGTACTTC CASSRGGTSRARGNEQYF . 18 TRBJ2-7 TRBV5-4 .
TGTGCCAGCTCCTCGACGGGACAGGTTGTCGAGCAGTACTTC CASSSTGQVVEQYF TRBD1 14 TRBJ2-7 TRBV19 .
TGTGCCAGCAGCCCTCCGGGGGGGGTACAAGAGACCCAGTACTTC CASSPPGGVQETQYF TRBD2 15 TRBJ2-5 TRBV13 .
TGTGCCAGTAGTGTTTTGGGACAGTTCTCTGGAAACACCATATATTTT CASSVLGQFSGNTIYF TRBD1 16 TRBJ1-3 TRBV19 once
TGTGCCAGCTCACCACCGTCGGGTAGGGGACAGCCCCAGCATTTT CASSPPSGRGQPQHF . 15 TRBJ1-5 TRBV18 .
TGTGCCAGCAGCTCTCAGGGGCTCACCGGGGAGCTGTTTTTT CASSSQGLTGELFF . 14 TRBJ2-2 TRBV2 .
TGTGCCAGTAGTAAGGGTGCGGACCTCCGGGGGGAGACCCAGTACTTC CASSKGADLRGETQYF . 16 TRBJ2-5 TRBV19 .
TGTGCCAGCGGCAGACTAGCGGCTAGCACAGATACGCAGTATTTT CASGRLAASTDTQYF TRBD2 15 TRBJ2-3 TRBV6-5 .
TGTGCCAGCAGTTATACCGGGACAGGGGACTACGAGCAGTACTTC CASSYTGTGDYEQYF TRBD1 15 TRBJ2-7 TRBV6-5 .
TGTGCCACCGGGAGCGGGAGCGGTATAGTGACCCAGTACTTC CATGSGSGIVTQYF TRBD2 14 TRBJ2-5 TRBV24-1 .
TGCGCCAGCAGCTTGGGAGGGAATGAGCAGTTCTTC CASSLGGNEQFF . 12 TRBJ2-1 TRBV5-1 few
TGTGCCACCAACGGGGGGAAGGACTATGGCTACACCTTC CATNGGKDYGYTF . 13 TRBJ1-2 TRBV19 .
TGCGCCAGCAGCAAGAGACCCAACTCGGGTACGCAGTATTTT CASSKRPNSGTQYF . 14 TRBJ2-3 TRBV5-1 .
TGTGCCAGCAGCTTAGGAGAGTACCGGCAGTACTTC CASSLGEYRQYF . 12 TRBJ2-7 TRBV7-9 .
TGTGCCAGCACCTCAACTCGTCGGGGGGCGGTGAACACTGAAGCTTTCTTT CASTSTRRGAVNTEAFF . 17 TRBJ1-1 TRBV7-9 .
TGTGCCAGCAGCCAAGATGGAGGACCAAAAGGGGGCGGCCAGTACTTC CASSQDGGPKGGGQYF TRBD1 16 TRBJ2-5 TRBV4-2 .
TGTGCCAGCAGTTACCCCACAGGGTATTTGTCCTACGAGCAGTACTTC CASSYPTGYLSYEQYF . 16 TRBJ2-7 TRBV6-2/TRBV6-3 .
TGCGCCAGCAGCTTGGGCGGGACCGCCGACAATGAGCAGTTCTTC CASSLGGTADNEQFF . 15 TRBJ2-1 TRBV5-1 .
TGTGCCAGCAGCTTAGGTACGTTGGGGGCGAGTAGCAATCAGCCCCAGCATTTT CASSLGTLGASSNQPQHF . 18 TRBJ1-5 TRBV7-9 .
TGCGCCAGCAGCTCACTAGCGGGGGCCTACGAGCAGTACTTC CASSSLAGAYEQYF TRBD2 14 TRBJ2-7 TRBV5-1 .
TGTGCCAGCAGTTACGGCCACACCGGGGAGCTGTTTTTT CASSYGHTGELFF . 13 TRBJ2-2 TRBV6-5 .
TGTGCCAGCAGCATCGGACGGGGGAATTCACCCCTCCACTTT CASSIGRGNSPLHF . 14 TRBJ1-6 TRBV6-5 .
TGTGCCAGCTCACCTACTACGGTCTATGGCTACACCTTC CASSPTTVYGYTF . 13 TRBJ1-2 TRBV18 .
TGTGCCAGCAGCGTAGAACCATTAGAGCGGAATTCCTACGAGCAGTACTTC CASSVEPLERNSYEQYF . 17 TRBJ2-7 TRBV9 .
TGTGCCACCCTCAACGACCAGGGGGCGAGCACTGAAGCTTTCTTT CATLNDQGASTEAFF TRBD1 15 TRBJ1-1 TRBV24-1 .
TGTGCCAGCAGCCCGGGACAGGGGGTAGCCTACGAGCAGTACTTC CASSPGQGVAYEQYF TRBD1 15 TRBJ2-7 TRBV5-4 .
TGTGCCAGCAGCTTTAGACAGGCCCATGGCTACACCTTC CASSFRQAHGYTF . 13 TRBJ1-2 TRBV11-2 .
TGTGCCAGCAGCTCGACGACCTCTAGCGGGAGAAGGGAGCTGTTTTTT CASSSTTSSGRRELFF TRBD2 16 TRBJ2-2 TRBV11-2 .
TGTGCCAGCAGCCTCGGTAAGGAGCGGTCTGACAACTATGGCTACACCTTC CASSLGKERSDNYGYTF . 17 TRBJ1-2 TRBV7-9 .
TGCGCCAGCAGCTTGTCCCCGGGACAGGGGGCCTACGAGCAGTACTTC CASSLSPGQGAYEQYF TRBD1 16 TRBJ2-7 TRBV5-1 .
TGTGCCAGCAGTACCCGGGAGGGGGGGGAAAACATTCAGTACTTC CASSTREGGENIQYF TRBD2 15 TRBJ2-4 TRBV6-5 .
TGTGCCAGCAGTATGGGACAGGGGGCTCCCTTCTACACCTTC CASSMGQGAPFYTF TRBD1 14 TRBJ1-2 TRBV5-4 few
TGTGCCAGCAGCGGGGGCATGACTAGCGCGGATACGCAGTATTTT CASSGGMTSADTQYF TRBD2 15 TRBJ2-3 TRBV7-9 .
TGCGCCAGCACCAGGTCCGGGGGGGAGGTCAATGAGCAGTTCTTC CASTRSGGEVNEQFF TRBD2 15 TRBJ2-1 TRBV5-1 .
TGTGCCAGTAGTATAGTCGGTGAAGGGGCCTACGAGCAGTACTTC CASSIVGEGAYEQYF . 15 TRBJ2-7 TRBV19 .
TGTGCCAGCAGTATGGACAGGGCGACCCAGTACTTC CASSMDRATQYF TRBD1 12 TRBJ2-5 TRBV12-3/TRBV12-4 .
TGCGCCAGCAGCTTGTCTAGCGGGGCCTCCTACAATGAGCAGTTCTTC CASSLSSGASYNEQFF TRBD2 16 TRBJ2-1 TRBV5-1 .
TGTGCCAGCAGCCATCGCGGCGGCGGAGGTCGGGTTCAGCCCCAGCATTTT CASSHRGGGGRVQPQHF . 17 TRBJ1-5 TRBV3-1/TRBV3-2 .
TGCGCCAGCACGCTAGCGGGGGGCGGGGATACGCAGTATTTT CASTLAGGGDTQYF TRBD2 14 TRBJ2-3 TRBV10-2 once
TGTGCCAGCAGTTTAAGCGGACTAGCTTCTCTCCCGTACTTC CASSLSGLASLPYF TRBD2 14 TRBJ2-4 TRBV2 .
TGTGCCAGTAGTATGACAGGTGAAAGTTCACCCCTCCACTTT CASSMTGESSPLHF . 14 TRBJ1-6 TRBV19 .
TGTGCCTGGAGTGTTTCTGTAACCGGGGAGCTGTTTTTT CAWSVSVTGELFF . 13 TRBJ2-2 TRBV30 .
TGTGCCAGCAGTTTATCGGGACAGGGGTCCTACGAGCAGTACTTC CASSLSGQGSYEQYF TRBD1 15 TRBJ2-7 TRBV27 .
TGTGCCAGTATTAGGACTAGCGGGGGGGCTGGCACCGGGGAGCTGTTTTTT CASIRTSGGAGTGELFF TRBD2 17 TRBJ2-2 TRBV19 .
TGTGCCAGCAGCCCCCGTCTCCCCTATGGAGGGACTAGCGGGAGGGGGTTCTACTACGAGCAGTACTTC CASSPRLPYGGTSGRGFYYEQYF TRBD2 23 TRBJ2-7 TRBV7-8 .
TGTGCCAGCAGCCAAGGGTCCCGGCGACAGCCCCCCTATGGCTACACCTTC CASSQGSRRQPPYGYTF . 17 TRBJ1-2 TRBV11-2 .
TGTGCCAGCTCACCACCCCTAGCGGTGGAGACCCAGTACTTC CASSPPLAVETQYF TRBD2 14 TRBJ2-5 TRBV18 .
TGTGCCAGCAGCTTAGGCGGGACTTCCTACGAGCAGTACTTC CASSLGGTSYEQYF . 14 TRBJ2-7 TRBV13 .
TGTGCCTGGGACTCAGCGGGAGTATTTAGTGAGCAGTTCTTC CAWDSAGVFSEQFF TRBD2 14 TRBJ2-1 TRBV30 .
TGTGCCAGCAGCCCCAGGGCGCAGGGAACAGAGACCCAGTACTTC CASSPRAQGTETQYF . 15 TRBJ2-5 TRBV9 .
TGTGCCAGCAGTTACACTAGCGGGACTGCCGGGGAGCTGTTTTTT CASSYTSGTAGELFF TRBD2 15 TRBJ2-2 TRBV6-4 .
TGTGCCAGTAGCACCGGGACAGAATACTACGAGCAGTACTTC CASSTGTEYYEQYF TRBD1 14 TRBJ2-7 TRBV19 .